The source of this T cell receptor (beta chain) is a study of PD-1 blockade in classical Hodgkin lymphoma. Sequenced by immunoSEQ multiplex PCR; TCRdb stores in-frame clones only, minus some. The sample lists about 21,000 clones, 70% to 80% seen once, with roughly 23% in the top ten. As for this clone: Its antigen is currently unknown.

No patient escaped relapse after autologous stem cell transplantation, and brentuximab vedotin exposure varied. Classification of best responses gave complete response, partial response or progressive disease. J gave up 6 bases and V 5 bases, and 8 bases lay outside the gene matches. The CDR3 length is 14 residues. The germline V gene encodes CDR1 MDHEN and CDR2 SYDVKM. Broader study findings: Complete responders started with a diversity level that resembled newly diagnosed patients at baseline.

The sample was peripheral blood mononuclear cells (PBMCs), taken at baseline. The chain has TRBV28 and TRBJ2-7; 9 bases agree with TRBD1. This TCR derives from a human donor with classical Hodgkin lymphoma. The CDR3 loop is CASSLWTGVGEQYF. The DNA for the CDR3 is TGTGCCAGCAGTCTCTGGACAGGGGTTGGCGAGCAGTACTTC.